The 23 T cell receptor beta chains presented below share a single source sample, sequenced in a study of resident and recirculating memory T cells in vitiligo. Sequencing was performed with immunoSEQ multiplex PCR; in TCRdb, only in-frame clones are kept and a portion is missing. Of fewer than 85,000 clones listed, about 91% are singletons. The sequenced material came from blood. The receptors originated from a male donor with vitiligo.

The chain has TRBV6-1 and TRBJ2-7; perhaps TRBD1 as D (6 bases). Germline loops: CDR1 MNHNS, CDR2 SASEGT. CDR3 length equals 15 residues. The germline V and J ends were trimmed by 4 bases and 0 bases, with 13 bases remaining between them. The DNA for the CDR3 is TGTGCCAGCAGTGGCGACAGGACTCCCTCCTACGAGCAGTACTTC. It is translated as CASSGDRTPSYEQYF.

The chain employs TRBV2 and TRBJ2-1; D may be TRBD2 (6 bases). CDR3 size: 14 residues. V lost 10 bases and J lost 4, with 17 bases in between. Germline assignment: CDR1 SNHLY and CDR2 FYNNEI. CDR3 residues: CATQPGLRYNEQFF. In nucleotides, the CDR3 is TGTGCCACCCAACCGGGACTCCGTTACAATGAGCAGTTCTTC.

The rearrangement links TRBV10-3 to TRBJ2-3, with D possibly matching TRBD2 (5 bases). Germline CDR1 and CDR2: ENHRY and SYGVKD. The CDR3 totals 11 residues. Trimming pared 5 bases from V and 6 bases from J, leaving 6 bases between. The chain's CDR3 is CAISRRDTQYF. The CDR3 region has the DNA TGTGCCATCAGTCGGAGGGATACGCAGTATTTT.

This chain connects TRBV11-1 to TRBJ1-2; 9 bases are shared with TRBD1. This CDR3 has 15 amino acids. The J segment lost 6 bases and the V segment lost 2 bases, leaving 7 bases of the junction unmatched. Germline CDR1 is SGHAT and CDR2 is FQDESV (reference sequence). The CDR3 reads CASSLTLGQGHGYTF. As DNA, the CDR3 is TGTGCCAGCAGCTTAACCCTGGGACAGGGTCATGGCTACACCTTC. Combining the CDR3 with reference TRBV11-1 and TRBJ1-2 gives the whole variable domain EAEVAQSPRYKITEKSQAVAFWCDPISGHATLYWYRQILGQGPELLVQFQDESVVDDSQLPKDRFSAERLKGVDSTLKIQPAELGDSAMYLCASSLTLGQGHGYTFGSGTRLTVV.

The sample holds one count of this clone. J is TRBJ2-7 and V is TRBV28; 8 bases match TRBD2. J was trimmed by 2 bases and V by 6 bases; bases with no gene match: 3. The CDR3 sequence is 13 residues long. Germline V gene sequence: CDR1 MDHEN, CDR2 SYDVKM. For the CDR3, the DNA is TGTGCCAGCAGCCGAGCGGGGGCCTACGAGCAGTACTTC. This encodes CASSRAGAYEQYF.

CDR3: CASSQGAHTEAFF. The CDR3 DNA reads TGTGCCAGCAGTCAGGGGGCACACACTGAAGCTTTCTTT. This chain connects TRBV28 to TRBJ1-1; 8 positions agree with TRBD1. With 5 bases clipped from V and 3 bases from J, the junction kept 2 bases outside the gene matches. Germline CDR1 reads MDHEN; CDR2 reads SYDVKM. This CDR3 region has 13 residues.

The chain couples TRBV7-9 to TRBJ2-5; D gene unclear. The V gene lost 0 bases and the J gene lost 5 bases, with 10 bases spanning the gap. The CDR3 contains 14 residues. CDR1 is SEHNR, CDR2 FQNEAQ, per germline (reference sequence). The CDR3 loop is CASSLALGVETQYF. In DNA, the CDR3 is TGTGCCAGCAGCTTAGCGTTGGGCGTTGAGACCCAGTACTTC.

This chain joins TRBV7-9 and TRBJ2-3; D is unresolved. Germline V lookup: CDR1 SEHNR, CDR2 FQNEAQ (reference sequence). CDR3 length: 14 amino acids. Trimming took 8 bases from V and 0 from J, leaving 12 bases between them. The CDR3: CASGATSSTDTQYF. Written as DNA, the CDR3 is TGTGCCAGCGGTGCCACTTCTAGCACAGATACGCAGTATTTT. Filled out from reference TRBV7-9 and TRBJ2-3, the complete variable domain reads DTGVSQNPRHKITKRGQNVTFRCDPISEHNRLYWYRQTLGQGPEFLTYFQNEAQLEKSRLLSDRFSAERPKGSFSTLEIQRTEQGDSAMYLCASGATSSTDTQYFGPGTRLTVL.

The CDR3 sequence: CASSLGSGSYEQYF. DNA of the CDR3: TGCGCCAGCAGCTTGGGGAGCGGGAGCTACGAGCAGTACTTC. The chain combines TRBV5-1 with TRBJ2-7; 8 nucleotides match TRBD2. Germline CDR1 is SGHRS and CDR2 is YFSETQ. V trimming: 0 bases; J trimming: 3 bases; junction bases outside the gene matches: 2. The CDR3 totals 14 residues.

DNA of the CDR3: TGTGCCATCAGTCCCGGACTAGCGGACAATGAGCAGTTCTTC. Translating gives CAISPGLADNEQFF. The chain is built from TRBV10-3 and TRBJ2-1; TRBD2 matches at 10 bases. This CDR3 is 14 amino acids long. Germline V gives CDR1 ENHRY, CDR2 SYGVKD. V shed 5 bases and J 5 bases; nucleotides not matched to a gene: 3.

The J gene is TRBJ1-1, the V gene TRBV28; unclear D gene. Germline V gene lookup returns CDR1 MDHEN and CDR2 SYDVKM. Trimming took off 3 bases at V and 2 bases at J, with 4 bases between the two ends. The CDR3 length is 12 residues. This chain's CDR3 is CASSFSNTEAFF. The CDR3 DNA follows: TGTGCCAGCAGTTTCTCCAACACTGAAGCTTTCTTT.

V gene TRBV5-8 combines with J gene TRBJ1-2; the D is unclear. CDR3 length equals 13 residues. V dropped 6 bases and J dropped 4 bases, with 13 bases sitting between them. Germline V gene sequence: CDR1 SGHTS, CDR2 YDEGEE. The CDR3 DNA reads TGTGCCAGCACCCCCCCCACGCGCTATGGCTACACCTTC. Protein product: CASTPPTRYGYTF.

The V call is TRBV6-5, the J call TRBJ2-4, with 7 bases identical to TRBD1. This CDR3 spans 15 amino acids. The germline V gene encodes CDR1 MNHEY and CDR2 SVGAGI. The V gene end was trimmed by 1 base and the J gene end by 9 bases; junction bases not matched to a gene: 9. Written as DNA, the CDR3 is TGTGCCAGCAGTTACTTGACAGGGAGAGATGGCATTCAGTACTTC. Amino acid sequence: CASSYLTGRDGIQYF.

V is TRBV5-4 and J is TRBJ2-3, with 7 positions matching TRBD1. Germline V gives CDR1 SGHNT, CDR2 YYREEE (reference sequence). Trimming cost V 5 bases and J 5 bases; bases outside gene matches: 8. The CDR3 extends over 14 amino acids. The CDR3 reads CASRFTGVGDTQYF. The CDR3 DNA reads TGTGCCAGCAGGTTTACAGGGGTGGGAGATACGCAGTATTTT.

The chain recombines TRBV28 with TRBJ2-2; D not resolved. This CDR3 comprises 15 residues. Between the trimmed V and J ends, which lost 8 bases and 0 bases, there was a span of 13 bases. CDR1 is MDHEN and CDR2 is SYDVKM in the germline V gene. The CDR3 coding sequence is TGTGCCAGCTGGGCCCCAAAACCGAACACCGGGGAGCTGTTTTTT. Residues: CASWAPKPNTGELFF.

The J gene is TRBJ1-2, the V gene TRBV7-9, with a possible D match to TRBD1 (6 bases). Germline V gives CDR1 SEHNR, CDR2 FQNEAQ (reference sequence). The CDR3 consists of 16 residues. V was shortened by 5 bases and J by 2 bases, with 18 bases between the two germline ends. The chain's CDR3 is CASSHDVGAPNYGYTF. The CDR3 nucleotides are TGTGCCAGCAGCCATGATGTGGGGGCCCCGAACTATGGCTACACCTTC. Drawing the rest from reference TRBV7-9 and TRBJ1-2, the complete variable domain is DTGVSQNPRHKITKRGQNVTFRCDPISEHNRLYWYRQTLGQGPEFLTYFQNEAQLEKSRLLSDRFSAERPKGSFSTLEIQRTEQGDSAMYLCASSHDVGAPNYGYTFGSGTRLTVV.

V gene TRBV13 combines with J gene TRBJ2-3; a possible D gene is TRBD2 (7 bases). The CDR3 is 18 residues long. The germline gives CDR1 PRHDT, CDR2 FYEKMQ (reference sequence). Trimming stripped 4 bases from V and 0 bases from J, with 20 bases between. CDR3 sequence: CASSSREGGAYSTDTQYF. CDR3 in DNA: TGTGCCAGCAGCTCCCGGGAAGGGGGGGCCTACAGCACAGATACGCAGTATTTT.

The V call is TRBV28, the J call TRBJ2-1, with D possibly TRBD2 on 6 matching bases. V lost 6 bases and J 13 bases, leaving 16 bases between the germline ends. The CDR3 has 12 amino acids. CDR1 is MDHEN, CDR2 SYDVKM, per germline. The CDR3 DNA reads TGTGCCAGCAGGGTCGAGGAGGGGCAACAGTTCTTC. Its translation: CASRVEEGQQFF.

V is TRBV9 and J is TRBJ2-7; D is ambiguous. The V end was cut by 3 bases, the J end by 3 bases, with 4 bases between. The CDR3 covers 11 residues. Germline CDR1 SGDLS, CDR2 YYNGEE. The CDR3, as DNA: TGTGCCAGCAGCGCCAACTACGAGCAGTACTTC. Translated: CASSANYEQYF.

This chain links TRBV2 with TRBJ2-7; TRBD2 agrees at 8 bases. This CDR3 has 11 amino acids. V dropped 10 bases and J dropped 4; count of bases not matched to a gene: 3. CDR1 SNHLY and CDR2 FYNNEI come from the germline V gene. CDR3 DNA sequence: TGTGCCACCAAGCGGGAGTACGAGCAGTACTTC. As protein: CATKREYEQYF.

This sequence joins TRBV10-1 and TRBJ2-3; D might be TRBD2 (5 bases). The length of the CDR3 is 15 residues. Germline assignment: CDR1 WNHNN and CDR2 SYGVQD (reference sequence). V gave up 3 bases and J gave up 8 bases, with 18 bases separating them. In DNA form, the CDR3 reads TGCGCCAGCAGTGACGGGTCGGCTAGCATGGGTACGCAGTATTTT. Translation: CASSDGSASMGTQYF.

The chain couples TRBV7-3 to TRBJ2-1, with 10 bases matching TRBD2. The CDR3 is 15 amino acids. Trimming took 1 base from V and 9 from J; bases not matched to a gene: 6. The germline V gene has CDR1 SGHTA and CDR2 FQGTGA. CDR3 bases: TGTGCCAGCAGCTTAAAGCGGGAGGGCCGGGGTGAGCAGTTCTTC. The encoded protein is CASSLKREGRGEQFF.

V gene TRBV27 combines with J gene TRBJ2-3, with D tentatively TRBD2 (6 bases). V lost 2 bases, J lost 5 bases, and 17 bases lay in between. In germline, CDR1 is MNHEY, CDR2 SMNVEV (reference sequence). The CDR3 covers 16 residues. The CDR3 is CASSLRGTLRGDTQYF. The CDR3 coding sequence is TGTGCCAGCAGTTTACGCGGGACCCTCCGAGGAGATACGCAGTATTTT.